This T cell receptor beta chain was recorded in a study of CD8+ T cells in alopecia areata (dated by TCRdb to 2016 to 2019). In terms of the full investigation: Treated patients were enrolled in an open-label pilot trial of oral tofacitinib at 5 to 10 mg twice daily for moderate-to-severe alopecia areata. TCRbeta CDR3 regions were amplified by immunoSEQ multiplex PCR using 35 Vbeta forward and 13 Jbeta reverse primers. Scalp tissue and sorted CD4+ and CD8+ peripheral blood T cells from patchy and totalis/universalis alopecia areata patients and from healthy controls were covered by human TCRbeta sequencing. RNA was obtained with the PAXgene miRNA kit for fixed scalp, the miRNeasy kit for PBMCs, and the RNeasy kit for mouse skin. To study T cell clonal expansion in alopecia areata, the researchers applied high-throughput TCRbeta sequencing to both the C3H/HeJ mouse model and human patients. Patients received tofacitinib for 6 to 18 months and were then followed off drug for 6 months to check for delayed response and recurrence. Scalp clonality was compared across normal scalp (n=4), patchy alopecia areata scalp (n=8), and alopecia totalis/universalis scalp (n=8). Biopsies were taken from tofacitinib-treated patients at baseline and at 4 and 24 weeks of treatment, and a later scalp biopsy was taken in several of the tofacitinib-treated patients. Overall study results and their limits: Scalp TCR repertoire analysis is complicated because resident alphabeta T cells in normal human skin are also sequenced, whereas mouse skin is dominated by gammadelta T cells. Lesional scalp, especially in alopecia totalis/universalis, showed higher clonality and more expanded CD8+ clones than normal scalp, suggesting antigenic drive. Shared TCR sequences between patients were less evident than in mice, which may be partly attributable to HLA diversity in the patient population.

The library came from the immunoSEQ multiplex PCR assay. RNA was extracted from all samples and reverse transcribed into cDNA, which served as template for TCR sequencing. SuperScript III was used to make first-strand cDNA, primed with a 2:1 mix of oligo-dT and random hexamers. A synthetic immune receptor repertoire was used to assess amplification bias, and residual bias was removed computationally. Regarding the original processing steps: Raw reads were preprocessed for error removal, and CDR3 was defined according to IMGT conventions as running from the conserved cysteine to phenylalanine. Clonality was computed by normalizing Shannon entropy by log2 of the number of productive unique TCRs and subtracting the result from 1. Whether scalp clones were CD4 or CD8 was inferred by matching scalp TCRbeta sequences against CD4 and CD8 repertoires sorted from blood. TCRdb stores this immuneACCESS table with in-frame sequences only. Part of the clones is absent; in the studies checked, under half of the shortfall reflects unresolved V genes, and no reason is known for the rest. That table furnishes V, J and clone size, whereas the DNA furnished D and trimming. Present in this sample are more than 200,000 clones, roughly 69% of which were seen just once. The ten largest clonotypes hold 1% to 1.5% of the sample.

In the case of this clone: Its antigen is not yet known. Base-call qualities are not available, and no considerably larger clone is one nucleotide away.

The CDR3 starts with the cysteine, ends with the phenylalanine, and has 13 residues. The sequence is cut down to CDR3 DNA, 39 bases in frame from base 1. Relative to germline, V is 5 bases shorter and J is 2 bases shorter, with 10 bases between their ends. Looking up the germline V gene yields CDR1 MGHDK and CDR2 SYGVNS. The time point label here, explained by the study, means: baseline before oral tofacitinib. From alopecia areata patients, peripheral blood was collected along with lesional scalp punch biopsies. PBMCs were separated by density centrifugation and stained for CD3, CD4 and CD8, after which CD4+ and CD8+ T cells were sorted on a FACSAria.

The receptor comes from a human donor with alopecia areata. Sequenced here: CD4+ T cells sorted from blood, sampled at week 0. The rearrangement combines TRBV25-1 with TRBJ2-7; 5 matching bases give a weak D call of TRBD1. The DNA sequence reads TGTGCCAGCAGTCCAGACAGTCCCTACGAGCAGTACTTC. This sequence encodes CASSPDSPYEQYF.